The entry that follows covers one T cell receptor beta chain sequence. This sample is drawn from a study of blood T cell repertoires in COVID-19. For the study at large: T cells, B-cell-depleted T cells, or PBMCs supplied cDNA or gDNA.

The germline gives CDR1 MDHEN, CDR2 SYDVKM. V shed 6 bases and J 10 bases; nucleotides not matched to a gene: 8. This CDR3 spans 14 amino acids. Profiling relied on immunoSEQ multiplex PCR, and the TCRdb table lists in-frame clones only, not all of them. The table shows tens of thousands of clones, with about 91% occurring only once. The V gene is TRBV28, the J gene TRBJ1-6; 8 bases align to TRBD1. The specimen sequenced was peripheral blood. The sequence was obtained from a woman aged 60-75 years with active or convalescent COVID-19. CDR3 sequence (DNA): TGTGCCAGCAGACCCGGACAGGGTCGGTCACCCCTCCACTTT. It yields the protein CASRPGQGRSPLHF.